This T cell receptor beta chain was recovered during a study of tumor-infiltrating lymphocytes in glioblastoma multiforme. Points on this clonotype: One end of the junction varies from germline; a read error may be responsible.

TCRB libraries came from RNA via three nested multiplex PCR rounds. No unique molecular identifiers were described for these TCRB libraries. TCRdb re-called the multiplex PCR reads with MiXCR, one entry per CDR3 protein. The sample shows over 10,000 distinct CDR3 sequences, almost 65% of them seen only once. Germline CDR1 and CDR2: WSHSY and SAAADI. CDR3 length equals 17 residues. The rearrangement links TRBV10-2 to TRBJ2-5, with D perhaps TRBD1 (7 bases). Source material: brain tumor tissue. This receptor was identified in a male donor with glioblastoma. This CDR3 reads CTSRGRTGLISGEIQYF. The CDR3 bases are TGTACCAGCAGGGGGAGAACTGGACTCATCTCGGGGGAGATCCAGTACTTC.